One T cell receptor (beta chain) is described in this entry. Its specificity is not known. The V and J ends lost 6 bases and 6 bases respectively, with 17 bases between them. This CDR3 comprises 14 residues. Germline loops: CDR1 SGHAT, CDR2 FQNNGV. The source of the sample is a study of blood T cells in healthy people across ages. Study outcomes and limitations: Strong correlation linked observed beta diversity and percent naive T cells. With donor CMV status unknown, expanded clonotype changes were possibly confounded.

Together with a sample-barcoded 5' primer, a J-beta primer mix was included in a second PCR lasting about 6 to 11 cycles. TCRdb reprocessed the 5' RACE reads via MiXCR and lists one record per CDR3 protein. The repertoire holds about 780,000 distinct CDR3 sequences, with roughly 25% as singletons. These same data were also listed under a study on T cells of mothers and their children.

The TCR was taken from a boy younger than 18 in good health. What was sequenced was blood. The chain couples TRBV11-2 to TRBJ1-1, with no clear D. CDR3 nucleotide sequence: TGTGCCAGCAGGCCCCCGGGAGGGATTGCTGAAGCTTTCTTT. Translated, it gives CASRPPGGIAEAFF. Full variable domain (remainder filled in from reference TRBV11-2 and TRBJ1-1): EAGVAQSPRYKIIEKRQSVAFWCNPISGHATLYWYQQILGQGPKLLIQFQNNGVVDDSQLPKDRFSAERLKGVDSTLKIQPAKLEDSAVYLCASRPPGGIAEAFFGQGTRLTVV.